This TCR beta chain stems from a study of quantifying T cell responses using KT2 cells. On the study more broadly: Reverse transcription used primers in the TCR alpha and beta constant regions.

KT2, a clone with a known TCR, was spiked into unfractionated PBMC. General observations from the study: Input KT2 cell number predicted KT2 alpha and beta sequence counts linearly over several orders of magnitude.

As to this clonotype: The antigen is not known.

This CDR3 has 14 residues. V was pared by 1 base and J by 3 bases, with 1 base of the junction left unmatched. A single-stranded UMI oligo with SP2 sequence was ligated to cDNA 3' ends. First-round PCR used about 4 cycles and beta primers RC1.1 and RC1.2 covering TRBC1 and TRBC2. TCRdb re-called the UMI-ligation and nested PCR reads with MiXCR, one entry per CDR3 protein. Counted here are some 34,000 distinct CDR3 sequences, about 9.3% occurring once; the ten biggest clones make up 8.5% to 10%. The TCR sequence derives from a human donor. Input material: PBMCs spiked with cells of the T cell clone KT2. J is TRBJ2-5 and V is TRBV12-3 or TRBV12-4; 8 nucleotides line up with TRBD2. The CDR3 region is CASSLGAGEETQYF. The CDR3 coding sequence is TGTGCCAGCAGTTTAGGAGCGGGAGAAGAGACCCAGTACTTC.